This T cell receptor beta chain was captured by sequencing in a study of blood T cell repertoires in COVID-19. Study at large: Italy, Spain and the United States were the sources of the convalescent and acute COVID-19 samples. The analysed material was cDNA or gDNA that came from T cells, B-cell-depleted T cells, or PBMCs.

Original analysis: Reference gene primer amplification gave estimated nucleated cell counts. Profiled with immunoSEQ multiplex PCR; TCRdb holds only in-frame clones, not every one. For V, J and clone size, that table is used; D and trimming come from the DNA. Of about 30,000 clones in the sample, more than 60% were seen once. The material sequenced was peripheral blood. The TCR sequence derives from a woman between 65 and 79 years old with active or convalescent COVID-19.

CDR3 coding DNA: TGTGCCAGTAGTATAGGCACAGGGCCCCCCAATCAGCCCCAGCATTTT. This encodes CASSIGTGPPNQPQHF. The gene calls are TRBV19 and TRBJ1-5; D may be TRBD1 (6 bases). Per the germline V gene, CDR1 is LNHDA and CDR2 is SQIVND (reference sequence). The length of the CDR3 is 16 residues. Trimming pared 1 base from V and 3 bases from J, leaving 13 bases between.